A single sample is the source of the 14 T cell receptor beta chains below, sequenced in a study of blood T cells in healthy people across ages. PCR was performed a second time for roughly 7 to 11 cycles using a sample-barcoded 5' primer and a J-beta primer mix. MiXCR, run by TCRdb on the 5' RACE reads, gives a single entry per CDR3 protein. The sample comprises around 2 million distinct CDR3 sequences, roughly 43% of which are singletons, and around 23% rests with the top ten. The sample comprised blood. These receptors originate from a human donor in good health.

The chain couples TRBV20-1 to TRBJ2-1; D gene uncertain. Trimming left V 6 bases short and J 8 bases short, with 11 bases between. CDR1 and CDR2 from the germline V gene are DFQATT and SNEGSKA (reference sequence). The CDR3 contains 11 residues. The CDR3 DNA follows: TGCAGTGCCACCTGGATGGATGAGCAGTTCTTC. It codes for CSATWMDEQFF.

The CDR3 nucleotides read TGTGCCAGCAGCTTAGGGGGATACGGGACCTACGAGCAGTACTTC. Amino acids: CASSLGGYGTYEQYF. This chain connects TRBV7-2 to TRBJ2-7; tentative D call: TRBD2 (5 bases). Germline lookup yields CDR1 SGHTA and CDR2 FQGNSA. V lost 1 base, J lost 2 bases, and 12 bases lay in between. The CDR3 loop spans 15 amino acids.

The CDR3 DNA sequence: TGTGCCAGCAGCTTAGTAAACGGGGGAAACACCATATATTTT. Protein sequence: CASSLVNGGNTIYF. The rearrangement joins TRBV7-2 to TRBJ1-3; D is ambiguous. The V gene lost 1 base and the J gene lost 4 bases, with 8 bases spanning the gap. Germline lookup yields CDR1 SGHTA and CDR2 FQGNSA. This CDR3 is 14 amino acids long.

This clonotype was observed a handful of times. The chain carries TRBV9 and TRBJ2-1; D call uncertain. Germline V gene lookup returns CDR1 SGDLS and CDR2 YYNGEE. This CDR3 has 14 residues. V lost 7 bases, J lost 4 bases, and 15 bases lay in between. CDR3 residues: CASAPSPSYNEQFF. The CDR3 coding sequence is TGTGCCAGCGCCCCCTCCCCCAGTTACAATGAGCAGTTCTTC.

Written as DNA, the CDR3 is TGTGCCAGCAGTGAACCGGGACAATGGGCTGAAGCTTTCTTT. Translation: CASSEPGQWAEAFF. V gene TRBV28 combines with J gene TRBJ1-1; D perhaps matches TRBD1 (6 bases). The length of the CDR3 is 14 residues. The germline V and J ends were trimmed by 5 bases and 6 bases, with 16 bases remaining between them. The V gene's germline CDR1 is MDHEN and CDR2 SYDVKM.

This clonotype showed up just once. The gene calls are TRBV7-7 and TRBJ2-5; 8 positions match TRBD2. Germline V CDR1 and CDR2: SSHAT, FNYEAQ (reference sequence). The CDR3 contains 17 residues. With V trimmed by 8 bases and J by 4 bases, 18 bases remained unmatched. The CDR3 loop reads CASGTGTEGLVRETQYF. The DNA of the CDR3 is TGTGCCAGCGGCACCGGGACGGAGGGACTAGTCAGAGAGACCCAGTACTTC.

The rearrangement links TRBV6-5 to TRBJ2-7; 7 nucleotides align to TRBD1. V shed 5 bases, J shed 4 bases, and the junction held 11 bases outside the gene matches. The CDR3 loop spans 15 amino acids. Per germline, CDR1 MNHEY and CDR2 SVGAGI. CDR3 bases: TGTGCCAGCAGTGAACAGGGGACCTACTCTTACGAGCAGTACTTC. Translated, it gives CASSEQGTYSYEQYF.

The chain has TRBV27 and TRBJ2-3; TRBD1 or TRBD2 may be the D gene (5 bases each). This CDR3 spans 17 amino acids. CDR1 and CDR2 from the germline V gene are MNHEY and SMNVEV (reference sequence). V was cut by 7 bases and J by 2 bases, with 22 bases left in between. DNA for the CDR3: TGTGCCAGCAAGAAACCCGGGGCTCCTTTAATCACAGATACGCAGTATTTT. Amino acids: CASKKPGAPLITDTQYF.

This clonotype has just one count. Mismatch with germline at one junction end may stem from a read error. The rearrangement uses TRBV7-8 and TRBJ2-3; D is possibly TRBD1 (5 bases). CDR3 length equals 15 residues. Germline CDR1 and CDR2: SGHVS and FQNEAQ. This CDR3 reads CACSLTESSTDTQYF. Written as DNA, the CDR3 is TGTGCCTGCAGCTTGACAGAGAGTAGCACAGATACGCAGTATTTT. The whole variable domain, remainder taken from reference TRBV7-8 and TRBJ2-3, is GAGVSQSPRYKVAKRGQDVALRCDPISGHVSLFWYQQALGQGPEFLTYFQNEAQLDKSGLPSDRFFAERPEGSVSTLKIQRTQQEDSAVYLCACSLTESSTDTQYFGPGTRLTVL.

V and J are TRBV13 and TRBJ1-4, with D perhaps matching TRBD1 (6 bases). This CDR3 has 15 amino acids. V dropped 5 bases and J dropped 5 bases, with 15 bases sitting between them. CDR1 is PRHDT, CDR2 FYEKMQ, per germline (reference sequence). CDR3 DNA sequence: TGTGCCAGCAGCCAGCGGCCCGGACAGAATGAAAAACTGTTTTTT. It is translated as CASSQRPGQNEKLFF.

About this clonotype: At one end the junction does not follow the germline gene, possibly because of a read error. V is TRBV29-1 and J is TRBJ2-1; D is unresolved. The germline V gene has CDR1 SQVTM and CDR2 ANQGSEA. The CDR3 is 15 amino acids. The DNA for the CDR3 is TGCAGCGCTGAAGATCCGCAGCCTCCCTACAATGAGCAGTTCTTC. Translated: CSAEDPQPPYNEQFF.

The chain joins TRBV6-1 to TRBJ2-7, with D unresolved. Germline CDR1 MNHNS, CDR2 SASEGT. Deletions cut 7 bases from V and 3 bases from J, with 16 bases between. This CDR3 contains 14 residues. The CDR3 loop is CASKPRPSLYEQYF. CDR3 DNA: TGTGCCAGCAAACCGAGACCCTCCCTCTACGAGCAGTACTTC.

The CDR3 DNA follows: TGTGCCAGCAGCTTCTGGCGCCCACCCAGCACCTACGAGCAGTACTTC. Residues: CASSFWRPPSTYEQYF. The genes are TRBV5-4 and TRBJ2-7; the D is unclear. This CDR3 contains 16 residues. Per germline, CDR1 SGHNT and CDR2 YYREEE (reference sequence). Trimming pared 2 bases from V and 2 bases from J, leaving 17 bases between.

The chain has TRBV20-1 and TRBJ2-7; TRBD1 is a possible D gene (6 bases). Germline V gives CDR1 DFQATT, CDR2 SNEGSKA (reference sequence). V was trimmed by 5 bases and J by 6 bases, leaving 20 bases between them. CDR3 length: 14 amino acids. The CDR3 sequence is CSAFLTAGVREQYF. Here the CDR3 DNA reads TGCAGTGCTTTCCTTACGGCAGGGGTTCGCGAGCAGTACTTC.